This TCR beta chain emerged from a study of cytomegalovirus exposure and HLA in healthy donors. Notes on the study in general: As a later analysis showed, several of the most significant clusters appeared to be linked to common viral pathogens. TRBV6-2, TRBV6-3 and some other V segments were excluded as indistinguishable. A link between a missense DCLRE1C variant and TCR beta V- and J-gene trimming emerged from a later analysis.

This clone was seen only once. Its antigen is currently unknown. PCR amplification relied on 60 Vbeta primers (plus 13 Jbeta primers). Libraries were prepared by immunoSEQ multiplex PCR; TCRdb keeps only in-frame clonotypes and omits some of them. The sample holds a few hundred thousand clones, about 80% seen once. The CDR3 runs to 13 residues. Trimming stripped 5 bases from V and 6 bases from J, with 14 bases between. CDR1 is MNHEY, CDR2 SVGAGI, per germline. The origin of this receptor is a girl under 10 years old in good health and CMV-seronegative. Sequenced: PBMCs. The chain joins TRBV6-5 to TRBJ2-7, with a possible D match to TRBD2 (5 bases). The chain's CDR3 is CASSPRAGSEQYF. CDR3 coding DNA: TGTGCCAGCAGTCCCCGCGCGGGTTCCGAGCAGTACTTC.